This entry concerns a single TCR beta chain. The data are from a study of cytomegalovirus exposure and HLA in healthy donors. Germline CDR1 is SNHLY and CDR2 is FYNNEI. The CDR3 has 15 residues. The trim removed 4 bases at V and 4 bases at J, leaving 3 bases unmatched. The PCR used 60 Vbeta and 13 Jbeta primers. Produced via immunoSEQ multiplex PCR; TCRdb's table is partial and in-frame only. The data show more than 100,000 clones, approximately 87% seen once. Sequencing was performed on PBMCs. The source is a man aged 40-49 years in good health and CMV-seronegative. V usage is TRBV2 and J usage is TRBJ2-2; 10 bases fit TRBD1. The CDR3 nucleotides are TGTGCCAGCAGTGGACAGGGGGCTGGCACCGGGGAGCTGTTTTTT. Translated: CASSGQGAGTGELFF.